This record concerns one T cell receptor (beta chain) sequence. Its antigen is unidentified. The CDR3 contains 14 residues. CDR1 is MNHNS and CDR2 is SASEGT in the germline V gene. V lost 7 bases and J 2 bases, leaving 15 bases between the germline ends. The genomic DNA of each subset was split evenly across several immunoSEQ plates. Method: immunoSEQ multiplex PCR; TCRdb's copy keeps in-frame clones and lacks some. This table has 1 million to 1.2 million clones, roughly 77% appearing once. These data come from a study of shared clonotypes between healthy human individuals. The study, taken as a whole, reports: Sequencing depth was a factor that was expected to affect clonotype sharing among donors.

This rearrangement joins TRBV6-1 to TRBJ2-7; D possibly corresponds to TRBD1 (6 bases). This TCR came from a man between 18 and 35 years old in good health. Some clones in this sample may be carry-over from other donors' samples. The sequencing input was memory CD4+ T cells from PBMCs. Subset specified: CD45RA-negative fraction. This CDR3 reads CASNYLQGTYEQYF. Written as DNA, the CDR3 is TGTGCCAGCAACTACCTACAGGGAACCTACGAGCAGTACTTC.